This entry features one T cell receptor (beta chain) sequence. This clone has just a few counts. The clone's antigen remains unknown. One base away there is no much larger clone; base qualities are not given. Reading from cysteine to phenylalanine, the CDR3 counts 16 amino acids. Of the read, only the CDR3 DNA is kept; its 48 bases are in frame from base 1. Clipping removes 8 bases from V and 2 bases from J, with 11 as the unmatched junction base count. The germline V gene encodes CDR1 LGHNA and CDR2 YNFKEQ. The library came from the immunoSEQ multiplex PCR assay. For the multiplex PCR, a mixture combining 60 forward primers for TCR Vbeta segments and 13 reverse primers for TCR Jbeta segments was used. The CDR3 region of rearranged TCR beta genes was amplified from genomic DNA by a multiplex PCR assay. The amplified TCR beta libraries were sequenced on the Illumina HiSeq System as 87-base-pair reads. On the authors' methods: Across the 600 to 700 repertoires, a later analysis counted some 80 million unique TCR beta chains, approximately 10 million of which were shared by at least two donors. Raw reads were error-corrected and collapsed into unique sequences by a nearest-neighbor algorithm in which closely related sequences were merged to remove PCR and sequencing errors. V, D and J gene segments were assigned by aligning CDR3 sequences to IMGT reference sequences. For a sequence to be retained, at least a six-nucleotide match to both a V gene segment and a J gene segment was required. Rearrangements were classified as productive when the CDR3 lacked stop codons and remained in frame with V and J, and all other rearrangements were classified as non-productive. Following IMGT convention, CDR3 was defined as the stretch from the second conserved V-encoded cysteine to the conserved J-encoded phenylalanine. Sequences without an unambiguous match to a single V gene segment were excluded from the earlier analysis of a few hundred of the donors. In an earlier analysis of approximately 500 of the donors, a V segment was called functional when productive rearrangements were above 56.7%, and segregating when the standard deviation between donors exceeded 5%. A statistical classification framework was built for diagnosing cytomegalovirus status from the catalog of TCR beta chain sequences. V and J gene assignment, in a later analysis, came from comparing TCR nucleotide sequences with IMGT/GENE-DB human TR gene sequences. Using the TCRdist pipeline, a later analysis assigned CDR3 sequences along with most-parsimonious VDJ recombination scenarios. In a later analysis, every TCR beta chain was defined by the combination of its CDR3 amino acid sequence and its V-gene family, and reads without a unique V-gene family were dropped. A later analysis removed several hundred highly shared, low-generation-probability nucleotide sequences to deal with suspected cross-contamination and a sequencing artifact. For each public chain, a later analysis derived a clonal expansion index from normalized ranks of inferred template counts within each repertoire. Generation probabilities in a later analysis came from a VDJ recombination model fitted to out-of-frame rearrangements, and those results were checked against IGoR. A later analysis scored TCR-TCR, TCR-HLA and TCR-CMV co-occurrence with hypergeometric tests, applying a repertoire-size bias correction to TCR pairs. To estimate false discovery rates, a later analysis permuted the HLA or CMV assignments 20 times. In a later analysis, co-occurring TCRs were grouped using DBSCAN, and TCRdist sequence similarity was added for clustering within HLA-allele-positive subsets. Repertoires with fewer than 30,000 or more than 120,000 public chains, plus five repertoires with anomalous nucleotide sharing, were excluded from co-occurrence clustering. The clones in this table, taken by TCRdb from immuneACCESS, are in-frame only. Not every clone is retained; where verified, under half of the shortfall comes from an unresolved V gene, and the cause of the rest is unknown. V and J calls and clone size are given by that table; D and trimming were obtained from the DNA. The sample table records approximately 300,000 clones; about four fifths of these occur just once. The ten largest clones add up to about 0.3% of the sample.

The cohort comprised several hundred healthy bone marrow donors. All cohort members were sampled while nominally healthy, although unrecorded immune exposures were likely present. The donor tested CMV seronegative and was one of the 352 seronegative cohort members. A peripheral blood sample was provided by each donor, and peripheral blood mononuclear cells were used for TCR beta sequencing. Genomic DNA extraction from the blood cell samples was performed with the Qiagen DNeasy Blood Extraction Kit. This entry comes from a study of cytomegalovirus exposure and HLA in healthy donors (dated by TCRdb to the late 2010s). Regarding the research as a whole: An earlier analysis of about 560 of the donors reported 250 to 350 Gb of sequence data and 100 million to 120 million unique TCR beta sequences obtained from about 170 million T cells. The genetic ancestry cluster associated with self-reported Caucasian donors included 65% to 90% of the 398 genotyped donors. Because of strong linkage in the cohort, roughly five DR-DQ haplotypes were treated as single units for association and clustering. In addition to the first cohort of roughly 700 subjects, a separate validation cohort of 130 or so different subjects was used. Every discovery cohort repertoire had been produced on one sequencing platform. Rather than using new phenotypic data, the later analysis identified candidate immune exposures from TCR beta sequences and from how often those sequences occurred across donors. About 280 gigabases of sequencing data and around 85 million unique TCR sequences made up an early release that covered 500 to 700 HLA-typed donors. In a later analysis, previously published TCR beta repertoires from several hundred donors were re-analyzed and high-resolution HLA genotyping was added so that TCR occurrence patterns could be studied. HLA typing covered class I and class II loci at four-digit resolution. Using immunosequencing, the study profiled T cell repertoires from 500 to 800 subjects and related those repertoires to cytomegalovirus serostatus. To predict cytomegalovirus infection status, the study brought together high-throughput TCR immunosequencing, statistical association of individual TCRs with disease status, and machine learning. A later genetic analysis used genome-wide SNP genotypes for about 55% of the 666 donors, treating that subset as a discovery cohort. Typing coverage varied by locus: roughly 620-640 donors for A, B, C, DRB1 and DQB1; roughly 510 for DQA1; approximately 570 for DPA1; roughly 470 for DPB1. The study aimed to test whether cataloging public T cell receptors could reveal signatures of past pathogen exposure. Donor age, sex, ethnicity and CMV serostatus were compiled together with the repertoire data. Among about 360 genotyped donors of the cohort, an average of approximately 230,000 unique TCR beta nucleotide sequences were sequenced per donor, around 18% of them non-productive. To decide whether each TCR beta V gene segment behaved as functional or pseudogenic, an earlier analysis of some 580 of the donors relied on high-throughput TCR beta sequencing. Paper-wide results and their limitations: In vitro tests confirmed that a few of the cytomegalovirus-associated TCR beta chains recognize cytomegalovirus antigens. In a later analysis, TCR association rates were found to vary across HLA loci, with the most associated TCRs seen for DRB1 alleles and the fewest for HLA-C alleles. Only TCR beta chains were sequenced in this cohort, and the absence of alpha or paired-chain data limited detectable features. Strong co-occurrence of HLA alleles, especially DR and DQ, made assigning TCR associations to individual alleles difficult. In the study, approximately 160 TCR beta chains were listed as associated with cytomegalovirus. According to a later genetic analysis, donors in an Asian-associated ancestry cluster had fewer N-insertions in productive TCRs than the approximately 700-donor mean. Because some donors lacked HLA typing at each locus, the association tests relied only on the typed subset. Some IMGT-functional V segments, including TRBV6-2 and TRBV6-3, could not be distinguished by the 87-base-pair reads and were therefore excluded. Roughly uniform sequencing depth across donors was assumed in presence/absence analyses, although this assumption may not hold. A group of highly shared sequence variants was considered likely to be a technical artifact of the sequencing pipeline. The only immune exposure information available for the cohort was CMV serostatus. An earlier analysis of 587 of the donors showed that most TCR beta V segments appeared in productive rearrangements either about 90% or about 30% of the time, which broadly matched IMGT annotations. In a later analysis, around 15,000 TCR beta sequences were associated with specific HLA alleles at a false discovery rate of 0.05. In a later analysis, HLA-associated TCR beta chains were found to be more clonally expanded and to have lower generation probabilities than equally common non-associated chains. In a later analysis, most CMV-associated TCR beta chains were found to appear HLA-restricted, with HLA associations seemingly driven largely by CMV exposure. A further reported finding was that TCR beta sequences accurately predicted the HLA-A and HLA-B alleles for most subjects in the first cohort. Because counts were too low, about 17 rarely observed V segments, including chromosome 9 orphons, were excluded from the earlier analysis of several hundred of the donors. Linkage disequilibrium might explain the correlated functional status among segregating V segments, but an unknown experimental factor could not be excluded. According to a later analysis, parvovirus B19, influenza, CMV and Epstein-Barr virus appeared linked to several top co-occurrence clusters. V-gene and J-gene trimming of TCR beta chains was associated with a missense DCLRE1C variant in a later genetic analysis, and the association was replicated in an independent cohort. Most TCR sequences were seen in very few donors, while some public TCRs were found in many individuals. In both the original and validation cohorts, the classifier was reported to diagnose cytomegalovirus status with high specificity and sensitivity. It was suggested by the authors that the approach could potentially be generalized to other disease states and immunological phenotypes.

Recombination connected TRBV4-2 to TRBJ2-3; the central 9 bases match TRBD1. The clonotype was recovered from a girl aged 2 to 10 in good health and CMV-seronegative. The sequenced material came from PBMCs. This receptor carries the CDR3 CASETGGSTYTDTQYF. The nucleotides read TGTGCCAGCGAAACAGGGGGCTCTACATACACAGATACGCAGTATTTT.